One sample yielded the 9 T cell receptor beta chains listed below, sequenced in a study of blood T cells in healthy people across ages. Together with a sample-barcoded 5' primer, a J-beta primer mix was included in a second PCR lasting 7 to 11 cycles. TCRdb re-derived calls from the 5' RACE reads in MiXCR, one entry per CDR3 protein. The sample has about 1.5 million distinct CDR3 sequences, approximately 43% seen once; the top ten hold more than 4%. The sample was blood. The receptors derive from a woman younger than 35 in good health.

J is TRBJ2-2 and V is TRBV20-1, with D unresolved. Trimming left V 3 bases short and J 6 bases short, with 8 bases between. CDR3 length equals 12 residues. CDR1 and CDR2 (germline): DFQATT, SNEGSKA (reference sequence). CDR3 nucleotides: TGCAGTGCTAGGGTTTTCGCCGGGGAGCTGTTTTTT. Its protein product is CSARVFAGELFF.

This clonotype has a handful of counts. J is TRBJ1-2 and V is TRBV25-1; possibly TRBD1 for D (5 bases). Trimming removed 4 bases from V and 10 bases from J, with 13 bases in between. Germline V gives CDR1 MGHDK, CDR2 SYGVNS. CDR3 size: 12 residues. Here the CDR3 reads CASSVDWGIYTF. The DNA of the CDR3 is TGTGCCAGCAGTGTTGATTGGGGGATCTACACCTTC.

V and J are TRBV7-6 and TRBJ2-1; TRBD2 matches at 10 bases. CDR1 and CDR2 from the germline V gene are SGHVS and FNYEAQ. V shed 5 bases, J shed 0 bases, and the junction held 7 bases outside the gene matches. The CDR3 sequence is 17 residues long. CDR3 sequence: CASSKHASGSSYNEQFF. The CDR3 DNA sequence: TGTGCCAGCAGCAAACATGCTAGCGGGAGCTCCTACAATGAGCAGTTCTTC.

The DNA of the CDR3 is TGTGCCATCAGTGAGTCCGGACAGCTCTATGGCTACACCTTC. Protein product: CAISESGQLYGYTF. The chain uses TRBV10-3 and TRBJ1-2, with a tentative D call TRBD1 (6 bases). The CDR3 has 14 amino acids. Germline V gene sequence: CDR1 ENHRY, CDR2 SYGVKD. V was clipped by 0 bases and J by 4 bases, with 9 bases between them.

In this sample, this clonotype turned up once. The CDR3 DNA reads TGTGCCTGGAGTCTTGGGACTAGCGGGATTTACGAGCAGTACTTC. Translation: CAWSLGTSGIYEQYF. The J gene is TRBJ2-7, the V gene TRBV30, with TRBD2 identical over 13 bases. CDR1 GTSNPN and CDR2 SVGIG come from the germline V gene (reference sequence). The V and J ends lost 2 bases and 4 bases, in that order; junction bases with no gene match: 5. The CDR3 is 15 amino acids.

This clonotype was detected a few times. The chain recombines TRBV7-9 with TRBJ1-2; D is possibly TRBD1 (5 bases). There are 12 residues in the CDR3. V was trimmed by 5 bases and J by 8 bases, leaving 12 bases between them. The germline V gene has CDR1 SEHNR and CDR2 FQNEAQ (reference sequence). The CDR3, as DNA: TGTGCCAGCAGCGTACACGGGGACGGCTACACCTTC. Protein: CASSVHGDGYTF.

The sample holds a few counts of this clonotype. The chain couples TRBV20-1 to TRBJ1-1; 7 bases line up with TRBD1. CDR3 length: 12 amino acids. Trimming cost V 6 bases and J 10 bases; bases outside gene matches: 11. The germline V gene has CDR1 DFQATT and CDR2 SNEGSKA (reference sequence). Here the CDR3 DNA reads TGCAGTGCGCCAGACAGGGCCTTTGTAGCTTTCTTT. It translates to CSAPDRAFVAFF.

This clonotype was seen only a few times. One base away lies a much larger clone, so this may be a sequencing read error. The J gene is TRBJ1-2, the V gene TRBV20-1; a weak D match, TRBD1 (5 bases). The germline gives CDR1 DFQATT, CDR2 SNEGSKA (reference sequence). There are 13 residues in the CDR3. The V end was cut by 3 bases, the J end by 10 bases, with 18 bases between. This CDR3 reads CSASPGDFTVYTF. DNA of the CDR3: TGCAGTGCTAGTCCGGGGGATTTCACCGTCTACACCTTC.

This clonotype showed up just a few times. The chain combines TRBV29-1 with TRBJ1-5; no clear D gene. V lost 7 bases, J lost 4 bases, and 11 bases lay in between. The germline gives CDR1 SQVTM, CDR2 ANQGSEA. CDR3 length: 12 residues. The CDR3 nucleotides are TGCAGCGCGCGCATCGGGAATCAGCCCCAGCATTTT. Amino acid sequence: CSARIGNQPQHF.